A single sample is the source of the 15 T cell receptor beta chains below, sequenced in a study of PD-1 blockade in classical Hodgkin lymphoma. Every patient relapsed after autologous stem cell transplantation, and brentuximab vedotin exposure varied. Sequencing used immunoSEQ multiplex PCR; TCRdb keeps in-frame clones, though not all of them. The sample lists some 150,000 clones, approximately 80% occurring once. The sample consisted of peripheral blood mononuclear cells (PBMCs), taken before the second cycle of nivolumab. These receptors all stem from a human donor with classical Hodgkin lymphoma.

Comment on this clone: A much larger clone is a single base away; this may be a read error. The V gene is TRBV5-8, the J gene TRBJ2-1; 7 nucleotides match TRBD1. The CDR3 consists of 15 residues. J was trimmed by 2 bases and V by 0 bases; bases with no gene match: 2. Germline V gene lookup returns CDR1 SGHTS and CDR2 YDEGEE. CDR3 sequence reads: CASSLAQGAYNEQFF. CDR3 coding DNA: TGTGCCAGCAGCTTGGCCCAGGGGGCCTACAATGAGCAGTTCTTC.

The chain has TRBV6-5 and TRBJ1-6; 8 bases are shared with TRBD1. V lost 2 bases, J lost 10 bases, and 10 bases stayed unmatched. Germline-derived CDR1 and CDR2 are MNHEY and SVGAGI. CDR3 length: 16 amino acids. The CDR3 DNA follows: TGTGCCAGCAGTTACGCTGGGGTGACAGGGGTCTCACCCCTCCACTTT. Translating it yields CASSYAGVTGVSPLHF.

The V call is TRBV27, the J call TRBJ2-3; 8 bases fit TRBD1. The V gene's germline CDR1 is MNHEY and CDR2 SMNVEV (reference sequence). The CDR3 sequence is 13 residues long. V lost 5 bases to trimming and J lost 4 bases; unmatched junction nucleotides: 2. The CDR3, as DNA: TGTGCCAGCAGTAACAGGGGGTCAGATACGCAGTATTTT. Amino acid sequence: CASSNRGSDTQYF.

This chain connects TRBV19 to TRBJ2-1, with D unresolved. V was pared by 5 bases and J by 9 bases, with 11 bases between. Germline V lookup: CDR1 LNHDA, CDR2 SQIVND (reference sequence). The CDR3 consists of 12 residues. The CDR3 DNA reads TGTGCCAGTAGTCGGACCCTCGGTGAGCAGTTCTTC. Translation gives CASSRTLGEQFF.

This clone appeared a few times. This chain joins TRBV2 and TRBJ1-2; D is undetermined. The CDR3 extends over 12 amino acids. CDR1 is SNHLY and CDR2 is FYNNEI in the germline V gene. With 4 bases removed from V and 2 bases from J, the gap between germline ends came to 5 bases. DNA of the CDR3: TGTGCCAGCAGTGTCCGGAACTATGGCTACACCTTC. It specifies CASSVRNYGYTF.

The genes are TRBV2 and TRBJ2-1; 10 bases match TRBD2. Germline V gene lookup returns CDR1 SNHLY and CDR2 FYNNEI. Unmatched junction bases numbered 0, after V lost 7 bases and J lost 0 bases. The CDR3 covers 14 residues. DNA of the CDR3: TGTGCCAGCAAGCGGGGGGGCTCCTACAATGAGCAGTTCTTC. Its translation is CASKRGGSYNEQFF. The full variable domain, completed using reference TRBV2 and TRBJ2-1, is EPEVTQTPSHQVTQMGQEVILRCVPISNHLYFYWYRQILGQKVEFLVSFYNNEISEKSEIFDDQFSVERPDGSNFTLKIRSTKLEDSAMYFCASKRGGSYNEQFFGPGTRLTVL.

This rearrangement joins TRBV28 to TRBJ2-1, with TRBD2 matching 10 bases. With V trimmed by 5 bases and J by 0 bases, 10 bases remained unmatched. Per the germline V gene, CDR1 is MDHEN and CDR2 is SYDVKM. The CDR3 totals 18 residues. The DNA of the CDR3 is TGTGCCAGCAGTCCTGGGCTAGCGGGAGTTTCCTCCTACAATGAGCAGTTCTTC. Its protein is CASSPGLAGVSSYNEQFF.

This rearrangement joins TRBV6-4 to TRBJ1-2; D call uncertain. CDR3 length: 14 residues. Between the trimmed V and J ends, which lost 2 bases and 2 bases, there was a span of 9 bases. CDR1 MRHNA and CDR2 SNTAGT come from the germline V gene. The CDR3 is CASSDPGRNYGYTF. For the CDR3, the DNA is TGTGCCAGCAGTGACCCCGGACGGAACTATGGCTACACCTTC.

This clone occurred a few times. The chain joins TRBV18 to TRBJ2-7; D is ambiguous. Germline CDR1 reads KGHSH; CDR2 reads LQKENI. This CDR3 has 14 amino acids. The germline V and J ends were trimmed by 4 bases and 1 base, with 11 bases remaining between them. CDR3 in DNA: TGTGCCAGCTCACTCGACATAACTTCCTACGAGCAGTACTTC. Translation: CASSLDITSYEQYF.

This clone appeared once. The chain is built from TRBV28 and TRBJ1-2; the D is unclear. CDR1 is MDHEN, CDR2 SYDVKM, per germline. V was cut by 7 bases and J by 7 bases, with 16 bases left in between. There are 13 residues in the CDR3. CDR3 nucleotides: TGTGCCAGCAAATCCAGGCCGGTAGGTGGCTACACCTTC. Its protein product is CASKSRPVGGYTF.

V and J are TRBV10-3 and TRBJ2-1, with 10 bases that match TRBD1. V was clipped by 3 bases and J by 5 bases; unmatched bases: 7. Germline V lookup: CDR1 ENHRY, CDR2 SYGVKD. The CDR3 is 16 residues long. DNA for the CDR3: TGTGCCATCAGTGACAACTCCGGGACAGGGGACAATGAGCAGTTCTTC. Protein product: CAISDNSGTGDNEQFF.

The gene calls are TRBV11-2 and TRBJ2-2; the match to TRBD1 covers 7 bases. Germline values: CDR1 SGHAT, CDR2 FQNNGV. There are 18 residues in the CDR3. After removal of 1 base from V and 1 base from J, the junction contained 9 bases not matched to a gene. CDR3 region: CASSLVLLGTENTGELFF. The CDR3, as DNA: TGTGCCAGCAGCTTAGTCTTGTTAGGGACAGAGAACACCGGGGAGCTGTTTTTT.

A few counts support this clone. The CDR3 bases are TGCGCCAGCAGCCAGCGGACTGGACAGGTGGGGGAAGCTTTCTTT. As protein: CASSQRTGQVGEAFF. The chain has TRBV4-1 and TRBJ1-1, with 7 nucleotides matching TRBD1. V trimming: 3 bases; J trimming: 8 bases; junction bases outside the gene matches: 12. In germline, CDR1 is MGHRA, CDR2 YSYEKL. This CDR3 region has 15 residues.

As regards this clone: A much more abundant neighbour one base away suggests this may be a read error. The same CDR3 arises from other DNA sequences in this sample as well. This chain uses TRBV9 with TRBJ2-3, with D perhaps TRBD1 (6 bases). CDR1 is SGDLS and CDR2 is YYNGEE in the germline V gene. Deletions cut 4 bases from V and 6 bases from J, with 6 bases between. The CDR3 consists of 11 residues. The CDR3 loop reads CASSRGDTQYF. CDR3 coding DNA: TGTGCCAGCAGCAGGGGGGATACGCAGTATTTT.

The chain recombines TRBV25-1 with TRBJ2-1; 9 nucleotides line up with TRBD2. From germline, CDR1 is MGHDK and CDR2 SYGVNS. The CDR3 loop spans 15 amino acids. Trimming at V came to 4 bases and at J to 5 bases, leaving 6 bases not matched to a gene. This CDR3 is CASSARLAENNEQFF. The CDR3 bases are TGTGCCAGCAGTGCAAGACTAGCGGAGAACAATGAGCAGTTCTTC. Full variable domain (rest looked up from reference TRBV25-1 and TRBJ2-1): EADIYQTPRYLVIGTGKKITLECSQTMGHDKMYWYQQDPGMELHLIHYSYGVNSTEKGDLSSESTVSRIRTEHFPLTLESARPSHTSQYLCASSARLAENNEQFFGPGTRLTVL.